This T cell receptor (beta chain) was recorded in a study of T cell responses to AZD1222 COVID-19 vaccine. From germline, CDR1 is MNHEY and CDR2 SVGAGI. V lost 2 bases, J lost 4 bases, and 12 bases lay in between. CDR3 length: 15 amino acids. Of note for this clone: Its target is unknown.

Study-level results: Repertoires were collected only later (after the peak T cell response had occurred).

TCRdb's copy holds only in-frame clones and misses some; the assay was immunoSEQ multiplex PCR. The sample carries over 100,000 clones, approximately 90% recorded once. The sequence was collected from an adult in good health. The rearrangement joins TRBV6-5 to TRBJ1-3; D is unresolved. The specimen was peripheral blood, collected on day 0 of AZD1222 vaccination. CDR3: CASSYRWESGNTIYF. CDR3 sequence (DNA): TGTGCCAGCAGTTACCGGTGGGAGTCGGGAAACACCATATATTTT.